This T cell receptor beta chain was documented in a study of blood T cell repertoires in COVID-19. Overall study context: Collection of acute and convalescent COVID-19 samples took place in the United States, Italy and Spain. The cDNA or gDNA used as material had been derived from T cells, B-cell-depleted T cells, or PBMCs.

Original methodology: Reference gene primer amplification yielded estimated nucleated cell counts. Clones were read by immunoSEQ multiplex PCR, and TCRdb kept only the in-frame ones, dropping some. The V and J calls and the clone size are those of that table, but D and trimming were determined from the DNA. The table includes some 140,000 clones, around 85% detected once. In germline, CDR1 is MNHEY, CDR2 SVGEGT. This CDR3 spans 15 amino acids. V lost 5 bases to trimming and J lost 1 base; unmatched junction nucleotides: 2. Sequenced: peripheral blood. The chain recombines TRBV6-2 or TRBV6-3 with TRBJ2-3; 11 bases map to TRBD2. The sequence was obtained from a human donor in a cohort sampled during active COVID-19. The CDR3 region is CASSLLAGGTDTQYF. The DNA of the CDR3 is TGTGCCAGCAGTCTACTAGCGGGAGGCACAGATACGCAGTATTTT.